This T cell receptor beta chain was profiled in a study of blood T cell repertoires in COVID-19. Study-wide context: PBMCs, B-cell-depleted T cells, or T cells provided the cDNA or gDNA that made up the material.

The germline V and J ends were trimmed by 5 bases and 4 bases, with 17 bases remaining between them. Germline assignment: CDR1 MGHDK and CDR2 SYGVNS. This CDR3 contains 15 residues. Patients of the Seattle cohort, enrolled during active infection, were followed longitudinally. Original handling: Nucleated cell counts were estimated from reference gene primer amplification. Sequencing used immunoSEQ multiplex PCR; TCRdb keeps in-frame clones, though not all of them. The V and J calls and clone size are taken from that table; D and trimming were inferred from the DNA. The sample records about 300,000 clones, nearly 90% being singletons.

The receptor was derived from a woman in her twenties or thirties with COVID-19, enrolled during active disease. The genes are TRBV25-1 and TRBJ2-5; D might be TRBD1 (7 bases). The sample taken for sequencing was peripheral blood. CDR3 in amino acids: CASSFRGAGSETQYF. The CDR3 DNA sequence: TGTGCCAGCAGTTTCAGGGGGGCCGGATCAGAGACCCAGTACTTC.